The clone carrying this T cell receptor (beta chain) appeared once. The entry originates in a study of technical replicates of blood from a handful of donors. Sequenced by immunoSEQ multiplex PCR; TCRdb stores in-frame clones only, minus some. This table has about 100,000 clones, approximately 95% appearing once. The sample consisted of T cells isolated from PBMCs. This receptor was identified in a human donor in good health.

The CDR3, as DNA: TGCGCCACCGAGGCGGGGGACCCCTACGAGCAGTACTTC. Translated: CATEAGDPYEQYF. The chain joins TRBV5-1 to TRBJ2-7; 7 nucleotides agree with TRBD2. The germline V gene encodes CDR1 SGHRS and CDR2 YFSETQ. CDR3 size: 13 residues. Trimming removed 9 bases from V and 2 bases from J; junction bases left unmatched: 8.